One T cell receptor beta chain is described in this entry. These data come from a study of blood T cells in healthy people across ages. Using a J-beta primer mix together with a sample-barcoded 5' primer, a second PCR was run for roughly 6 to 11 cycles. TCRdb re-called the 5' RACE reads through MiXCR, storing one row per CDR3 protein. The profile shows about 830,000 distinct CDR3 sequences, around 68% of them singletons. The CDR3 contains 17 residues. The V and J ends lost 1 base and 0 bases respectively, with 14 bases between them. Germline CDR1 is MGHRA and CDR2 is YSYEKL. The sequenced sample was blood. This receptor was obtained from a man in his thirties or forties in good health. The chain has TRBV4-1 and TRBJ2-3, with D tentatively TRBD2 (7 bases). Written as DNA, the CDR3 is TGCGCCAGCAGCCAAGCCGGGTGGGGGGGCAGCACAGATACGCAGTATTTT. This sequence encodes CASSQAGWGGSTDTQYF.